What follows are 7 T cell receptor beta chains derived from one specimen sequenced in a study of control samples from healthy donors and cancer patients. Sequenced by immunoSEQ multiplex PCR; TCRdb stores in-frame clones only, minus some. The table has about 120,000 clones, 88% seen once. Material for sequencing was blood. The source of these receptors is a woman in her sixties or seventies in good health.

The chain links TRBV6-2 or TRBV6-3 to TRBJ2-2, with D hard to call. Germline V lookup: CDR1 MNHEY, CDR2 SVGEGT. Trimming pared 0 bases from V and 8 bases from J, leaving 13 bases between. The CDR3 spans 15 residues. In DNA, the CDR3 is TGTGCCAGCAGTTACTCTCCCCCGCGTGGGGGGGAGCTGTTTTTT. It translates to CASSYSPPRGGELFF.

J is TRBJ2-7 and V is TRBV3-1 (or the pseudogene TRBV3-2), with a tentative D call TRBD2 (6 bases). V was shortened by 0 bases and J by 5 bases, with 8 bases between the two germline ends. The germline V gene has CDR1 LGHDT and CDR2 YNNKEL (reference sequence). The CDR3 totals 13 residues. CDR3 DNA: TGTGCCAGCAGCCAAGATTGGAGGGACGAGCAGTACTTC. It translates to CASSQDWRDEQYF.

This rearrangement joins TRBV27 to TRBJ1-6; 7 bases map to TRBD1. The CDR3 sequence is 15 residues long. Germline V gene sequence: CDR1 MNHEY, CDR2 SMNVEV (reference sequence). V lost 8 bases to trimming and J lost 9 bases; unmatched junction nucleotides: 13. The DNA of the CDR3 is TGTGCCAGCCGAAGAGCGGGGACAGTAGGTTCACCCCTCCACTTT. Protein product: CASRRAGTVGSPLHF.

The gene calls are TRBV4-1 and TRBJ1-2; TRBD1 matches at 8 bases. Germline CDR1 is MGHRA and CDR2 is YSYEKL. The CDR3 is made up of 15 amino acids. V lost 0 bases to trimming and J lost 4 bases; unmatched junction nucleotides: 4. The CDR3: CASSQETGAGYGYTF. As DNA, the CDR3 is TGCGCCAGCAGCCAAGAGACAGGGGCTGGCTATGGCTACACCTTC.

The CDR3 protein is CASSTSYGTEAFF. Here the CDR3 DNA reads TGTGCCAGCTCAACCTCTTACGGGACTGAAGCTTTCTTT. V usage is TRBV18 and J usage is TRBJ1-1, with D unclear. Trimming removed 5 bases at V and 5 bases at J, with 12 bases between. Germline-derived CDR1 and CDR2 are KGHSH and LQKENI. CDR3 length: 13 residues.

This clone was seen a few times. The rearrangement joins TRBV19 to TRBJ1-1, with 8 bases identical to TRBD1. Germline assignment: CDR1 LNHDA and CDR2 SQIVND (reference sequence). The length of the CDR3 is 16 residues. V was clipped by 3 bases and J by 4 bases; unmatched bases: 10. This CDR3 reads CASSIPPLTGGTEAFF. CDR3 nucleotides: TGTGCCAGTAGTATCCCCCCGCTAACAGGGGGCACTGAAGCTTTCTTT.

This chain links TRBV7-3 with TRBJ2-7, with 9 nucleotides matching TRBD1. The CDR3 length is 18 residues. Germline CDR1 SGHTA, CDR2 FQGTGA. With 1 base clipped from V and 0 bases from J, the junction kept 10 bases outside the gene matches. The CDR3 sequence: CASSLIPSGTGSSYEQYF. CDR3 in DNA: TGTGCCAGCAGCTTAATCCCTTCTGGGACAGGGTCCTCCTACGAGCAGTACTTC.